A single sample gave rise to the 4 T cell receptor beta chains below, sequenced in a study of CD8+CD57+ T cells in acquired aplastic anemia. The TCR beta profiling, which covered VDJ combination and CDR3 sequence, was carried out using genomic DNA as the template. TCRdb itself ran the reads through MiXCR, one entry per CDR3 protein. The sample comprises 50,000 to 65,000 distinct CDR3 sequences, less than 65% of which are singletons, and less than 2.5% rests with the top ten. Sample: sorted CD4+, CD8+, or CD8+CD57+ T cells (not recorded which) from PBMCs. These receptors were collected from a human donor in good health, serving as a control.

With respect to this clonotype: A much larger clone differs from this one at a single base, so this may be a read error. CDR3 coding DNA: TGTGCCAGCAGCTATTACGGGGGGTTGGGGAACGCTGAAGCTTTCTTT. This encodes CASSYYGGLGNAEAFF. V is TRBV11-2 and J is TRBJ1-1, with D possibly TRBD1 on 5 matching bases. CDR1 is SGHAT, CDR2 FQNNGV, per germline. The CDR3 is 16 amino acids.

The chain uses TRBV2 and TRBJ2-7, with D perhaps TRBD1 or TRBD2 (6 bases each). Trimming took 7 bases from V and 6 from J, leaving 10 bases between them. Germline V gives CDR1 SNHLY, CDR2 FYNNEI. This CDR3 contains 11 residues. The CDR3 region has the DNA TGTGCCAGCAAGGGGGGAGGCGAGCAGTACTTC. The encoded protein is CASKGGGEQYF.

This clonotype came up many times. V is TRBV9 and J is TRBJ1-1; D remains ambiguous. CDR3 length equals 18 residues. V was clipped by 3 bases and J by 2 bases, with 23 bases between them. Germline V gene lookup returns CDR1 SGDLS and CDR2 YYNGEE. The CDR3 loop is CASSGGGVRRRDNTEAFF. The CDR3 coding sequence is TGTGCCAGCAGCGGTGGTGGCGTCCGGAGGCGAGATAACACTGAAGCTTTCTTT.

The chain is built from TRBV19 and TRBJ1-4; 10 bases align to TRBD1. There are 15 residues in the CDR3. Unmatched junction bases numbered 8, after V lost 5 bases and J lost 8 bases. Germline assignment: CDR1 LNHDA and CDR2 SQIVND (reference sequence). The CDR3 DNA follows: TGTGCCAGTAGTCCCGCCGGGACAGGGGACGAAAAACTGTTTTTT. Its translation: CASSPAGTGDEKLFF.